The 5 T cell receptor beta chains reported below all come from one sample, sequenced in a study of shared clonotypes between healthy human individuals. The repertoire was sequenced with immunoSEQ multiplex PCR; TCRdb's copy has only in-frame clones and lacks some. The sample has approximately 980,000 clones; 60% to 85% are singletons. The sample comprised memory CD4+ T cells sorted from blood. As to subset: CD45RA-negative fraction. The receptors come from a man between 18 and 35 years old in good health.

Here the CDR3 DNA reads TGTGCCAGCAGCTTAAGGGGGGGGCTCCATACTGAAGCTTTCTTT. Its protein product is CASSLRGGLHTEAFF. The rearrangement joins TRBV7-6 to TRBJ1-1; TRBD1 is a possible D gene (6 bases). CDR1 is SGHVS, CDR2 FNYEAQ, per germline. The CDR3 is made up of 15 amino acids. V was shortened by 2 bases and J by 5 bases, with 15 bases between the two germline ends.

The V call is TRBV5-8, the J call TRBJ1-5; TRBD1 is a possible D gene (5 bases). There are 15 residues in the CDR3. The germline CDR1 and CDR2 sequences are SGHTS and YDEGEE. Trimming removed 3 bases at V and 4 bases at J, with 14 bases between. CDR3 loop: CASSSYDRRNQPQHF. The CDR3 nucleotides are TGTGCCAGCAGCTCTTATGACAGACGAAATCAGCCCCAGCATTTT. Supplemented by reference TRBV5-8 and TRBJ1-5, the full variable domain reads EAGVTQSPTHLIKTRGQQATLRCSPISGHTSVYWYQQALGLGLQFLLWYDEGEERNRGNFPPRFSGRQFPNYSSELNVNALELEDSALYLCASSSYDRRNQPQHFGDGTRLSIL.

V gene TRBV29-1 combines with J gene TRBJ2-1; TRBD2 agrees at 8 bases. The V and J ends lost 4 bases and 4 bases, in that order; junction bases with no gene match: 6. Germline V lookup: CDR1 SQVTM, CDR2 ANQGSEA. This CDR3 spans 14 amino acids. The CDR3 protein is CSVGSGGLYNEQFF. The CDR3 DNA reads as TGCAGCGTTGGAAGCGGGGGCCTATACAATGAGCAGTTCTTC.

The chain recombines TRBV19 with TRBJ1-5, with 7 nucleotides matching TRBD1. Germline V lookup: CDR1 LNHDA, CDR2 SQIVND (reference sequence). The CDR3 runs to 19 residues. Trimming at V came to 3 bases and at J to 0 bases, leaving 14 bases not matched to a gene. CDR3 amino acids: CASSMARQGSWGSNQPQHF. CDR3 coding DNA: TGTGCCAGTAGTATGGCGAGACAGGGTAGTTGGGGTAGCAATCAGCCCCAGCATTTT.

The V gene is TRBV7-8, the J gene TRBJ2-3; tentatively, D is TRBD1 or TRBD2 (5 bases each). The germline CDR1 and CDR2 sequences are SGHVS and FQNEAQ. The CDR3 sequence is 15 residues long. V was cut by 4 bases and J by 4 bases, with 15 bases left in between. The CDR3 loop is CASSSGTYGPDTQYF. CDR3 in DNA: TGTGCCAGCAGCTCCGGGACCTACGGGCCAGATACGCAGTATTTT.